The 24 T cell receptor beta chains reported below all come from one sample, sequenced in a study of blood T cell repertoires in COVID-19. Libraries were prepared by immunoSEQ multiplex PCR; TCRdb keeps only in-frame clonotypes and omits some of them. The sample consists of roughly 250,000 clones, around 89% of them appearing once. Sequencing was carried out using peripheral blood. The receptors shown here come from a man between 25 and 39 years old with acute or convalescent COVID-19.

The chain links TRBV6-5 to TRBJ1-1; unclear D gene. CDR1 MNHEY and CDR2 SVGAGI come from the germline V gene. Trimming cost V 4 bases and J 5 bases, with 14 bases left between them. The CDR3 covers 14 residues. CDR3 loop: CASSLEGGRTEAFF. The CDR3 coding sequence is TGTGCCAGCAGTTTGGAGGGAGGGAGGACTGAAGCTTTCTTT.

The V call is TRBV14, the J call TRBJ2-3; 8 nucleotides match TRBD2. After removal of 8 bases from V and 1 base from J, the junction contained 5 bases not matched to a gene. Germline CDR1 reads SGHDN; CDR2 reads FVKESK. CDR3 length equals 14 residues. CDR3 in amino acids: CASSGLARTDTQYF. The DNA for the CDR3 is TGTGCCAGCTCCGGACTAGCCCGCACAGATACGCAGTATTTT.

The CDR3: CATKADGQGRVYGYTF. Here the CDR3 DNA reads TGTGCCACCAAAGCAGATGGACAGGGACGAGTCTATGGCTACACCTTC. The V call is TRBV10-3, the J call TRBJ1-2; the match to TRBD1 covers 8 bases. V lost 10 bases, J lost 4 bases, and 17 bases stayed unmatched. CDR3 size: 16 residues. Per germline, CDR1 ENHRY and CDR2 SYGVKD.

The V and J genes are TRBV4-2 and TRBJ1-3, with 7 bases lining up with TRBD1. CDR1 is LGHNA, CDR2 YNFKEQ, per germline. V trimming: 1 base; J trimming: 5 bases; junction bases outside the gene matches: 8. This CDR3 comprises 16 residues. The CDR3 region is CASSQGGGLGRNTIYF. The CDR3 bases are TGTGCCAGCAGCCAAGGAGGGGGCCTAGGAAGAAACACCATATATTTT.

This chain connects TRBV7-8 to TRBJ1-1, with D possibly matching TRBD1 (5 bases). Trimming stripped 5 bases from V and 1 base from J, with 11 bases between. CDR1 and CDR2 (germline): SGHVS, FQNEAQ. The CDR3 runs 14 residues. DNA of the CDR3: TGTGCCAGCAGCGAGACTGACAGGAACACTGAAGCTTTCTTT. Translation: CASSETDRNTEAFF.

The chain uses TRBV7-2 and TRBJ1-3, with D uncertain. With 6 bases removed from V and 0 bases from J, the gap between germline ends came to 12 bases. CDR1 is SGHTA, CDR2 FQGNSA, per germline. CDR3 length: 15 amino acids. CDR3 DNA: TGTGCCAGCAGTACTGGAGGGCACTCTGGAAACACCATATATTTT. The encoded protein is CASSTGGHSGNTIYF.

This clone was detected once. The V gene is TRBV10-3, the J gene TRBJ1-6, with TRBD1 identical over 7 bases. The CDR3 consists of 13 residues. Trimming at V came to 5 bases and at J to 9 bases, leaving 4 bases not matched to a gene. CDR1 ENHRY and CDR2 SYGVKD come from the germline V gene. CDR3 DNA sequence: TGTGCCATCAGTACAGGGGCTGGTTCACCCCTCCACTTT. Amino acids: CAISTGAGSPLHF.

This clone appeared a single time. V and J are TRBV6-6 and TRBJ2-1; 8 nucleotides line up with TRBD2. The CDR3 loop spans 15 amino acids. The germline V gene encodes CDR1 MNHNY and CDR2 SVGAGI (reference sequence). Germline trimming cut 5 bases from V and 4 bases from J; bases unmatched to any gene: 7. The chain's CDR3 is CASSKLAESYNEQFF. CDR3 nucleotide sequence: TGTGCCAGCAGTAAACTAGCGGAGTCTTACAATGAGCAGTTCTTC.

This chain's CDR3 is CASSSLPRDRWLYEQYF. The CDR3, as DNA: TGTGCCAGCAGTTCCCTCCCCCGGGACAGGTGGTTATACGAGCAGTACTTC. The chain combines TRBV28 with TRBJ2-7; 8 nucleotides agree with TRBD1. CDR1 is MDHEN and CDR2 is SYDVKM in the germline V gene. The trim removed 4 bases at V and 4 bases at J, leaving 15 bases unmatched. CDR3 length: 17 residues.

The gene calls are TRBV29-1 and TRBJ2-7, with 11 bases that match TRBD1. Trimming removed 4 bases from V and 3 bases from J; junction bases left unmatched: 5. This CDR3 spans 14 amino acids. CDR1 and CDR2 from the germline V gene are SQVTM and ANQGSEA. CDR3 amino acids: CSVGPGTGGYEQYF. CDR3 sequence (DNA): TGCAGCGTTGGGCCCGGGACAGGGGGCTACGAGCAGTACTTC.

This clone occurred a few times. The chain has TRBV30 and TRBJ2-7; 7 bases map to TRBD1. The V gene's germline CDR1 is GTSNPN and CDR2 SVGIG (reference sequence). Germline trimming cut 7 bases from V and 3 bases from J; bases unmatched to any gene: 9. CDR3 size: 13 residues. Here the CDR3 DNA reads TGTGCCTCGACCGGGACAGTAATCTACGAGCAGTACTTC. This encodes CASTGTVIYEQYF.

The V gene is TRBV19, the J gene TRBJ2-5; possible D gene TRBD2, 6 bases. The CDR3 has 14 amino acids. From germline, CDR1 is LNHDA and CDR2 SQIVND (reference sequence). V lost 1 base and J lost 2, with 8 bases in between. The CDR3: CASSIASDQETQYF. The CDR3 DNA is TGTGCCAGTAGTATAGCTAGCGATCAAGAGACCCAGTACTTC.

The V call is TRBV7-6, the J call TRBJ2-3, with D unresolved. CDR3 length: 15 amino acids. Per the germline V gene, CDR1 is SGHVS and CDR2 is FNYEAQ. V was cut by 5 bases and J by 1 base, with 13 bases left in between. The CDR3 nucleotides are TGTGCCAGCAGCGGCACAGCCACGGGCACAGATACGCAGTATTTT. Its protein is CASSGTATGTDTQYF. Full variable domain (remainder filled in from reference TRBV7-6 and TRBJ2-3): GAGVSQSPRYKVTKRGQDVALRCDPISGHVSLYWYRQALGQGPEFLTYFNYEAQQDKSGLPNDRFSAERPEGSISTLTIQRTEQRDSAMYRCASSGTATGTDTQYFGPGTRLTVL.

A remark on this clone: The identical CDR3 is also encoded by other nucleotide sequences in the sample. The chain's CDR3 is CASSLGQGGSPLHF. The CDR3 DNA is TGCGCCAGCAGCTTGGGACAGGGCGGCTCACCCCTCCACTTT. This sequence joins TRBV5-1 and TRBJ1-6; TRBD1 agrees at 7 bases. The V and J ends lost 0 bases and 10 bases, in that order; junction bases with no gene match: 4. Germline CDR1 reads SGHRS; CDR2 reads YFSETQ. The CDR3 contains 14 residues. The full variable domain, completed using reference TRBV5-1 and TRBJ1-6, is KAGVTQTPRYLIKTRGQQVTLSCSPISGHRSVSWYQQTPGQGLQFLFEYFSETQRNKGNFPGRFSGRQFSNSRSEMNVSTLELGDSALYLCASSLGQGGSPLHFGNGTRLTVT.

This clone was seen more than once but under ten times. The rearrangement uses TRBV3-1 (or the pseudogene TRBV3-2) and TRBJ2-1, with 7 bases aligning to TRBD1. CDR1 LGHDT and CDR2 YNNKEL come from the germline V gene (reference sequence). This CDR3 comprises 15 residues. The J segment lost 3 bases and the V segment lost 0 bases, leaving 2 bases of the junction unmatched. The CDR3 region has the DNA TGTGCCAGCAGCCAAGACACAGGGGACTACAATGAGCAGTTCTTC. It is translated as CASSQDTGDYNEQFF.

The chain combines TRBV2 with TRBJ2-3; TRBD2 aligns across 10 bases. There are 15 residues in the CDR3. Germline CDR1 and CDR2: SNHLY and FYNNEI. V lost 0 bases to trimming and J lost 5 bases; unmatched junction nucleotides: 2. In DNA form, the CDR3 reads TGTGCCAGCAGTGAAGCGCGGACTAGCGGAGATACGCAGTATTTT. This encodes CASSEARTSGDTQYF.

The V and J genes are TRBV7-3 and TRBJ2-5; the match to TRBD1 covers 8 bases. Germline-derived CDR1 and CDR2 are SGHTA and FQGTGA. This CDR3 region has 14 residues. The trim removed 5 bases at V and 4 bases at J, leaving 6 bases unmatched. The CDR3 DNA reads as TGTGCCAGCAGCCTAGCCGGGACAGGAGAGACCCAGTACTTC. Translating gives CASSLAGTGETQYF.

This clone was counted a few times. V is TRBV18 and J is TRBJ1-6, with TRBD1 as a possible D gene (6 bases). Trimming shortened V by 5 bases and J by 5 bases, and 10 bases separated the two germline ends. This CDR3 has 14 residues. Germline values: CDR1 KGHSH, CDR2 LQKENI. CDR3 loop: CASSVQGNNSPLHF. As DNA, the CDR3 is TGTGCCAGCTCAGTCCAGGGGAATAATTCACCCCTCCACTTT.

The J gene is TRBJ1-5, the V gene TRBV28, with a weak D call TRBD1 (6 bases). With 5 bases removed from V and 7 bases from J, the gap between germline ends came to 21 bases. Per germline, CDR1 MDHEN and CDR2 SYDVKM. The CDR3 is 16 amino acids. The CDR3 protein is CASSPPGGGRKQPQHF. CDR3 DNA sequence: TGTGCCAGCAGTCCCCCGGGGGGCGGGCGGAAACAGCCCCAGCATTTT.

The rearrangement uses TRBV28 and TRBJ1-5, with TRBD1 identical over 7 bases. Germline assignment: CDR1 MDHEN and CDR2 SYDVKM. The CDR3 covers 14 residues. Trimming at V came to 5 bases and at J to 6 bases, leaving 7 bases not matched to a gene. The CDR3 coding sequence is TGTGCCAGCAGTGTCAGGGGGAGGATTCAGCCCCAGCATTTT. Its protein product is CASSVRGRIQPQHF.

This chain links TRBV30 with TRBJ2-6, with 16 bases identical to TRBD2. The V and J ends lost 2 bases and 3 bases, in that order; junction bases with no gene match: 10. This CDR3 has 20 amino acids. The V gene's germline CDR1 is GTSNPN and CDR2 SVGIG (reference sequence). CDR3 amino acids: CAWSRIGTSGRAYGANVLTF. The CDR3 DNA sequence: TGTGCCTGGAGTAGGATAGGGACTAGCGGGAGGGCCTATGGGGCCAACGTCCTGACTTTC.

The V gene is TRBV18, the J gene TRBJ2-6, with D tentatively TRBD1 (6 bases). Between the trimmed V and J ends, which lost 3 bases and 0 bases, there was a span of 12 bases. CDR3 length equals 17 residues. The V gene's germline CDR1 is KGHSH and CDR2 LQKENI. Here the CDR3 DNA reads TGTGCCAGCTCACCGACGGGACATTTCTCTGGGGCCAACGTCCTGACTTTC. This sequence encodes CASSPTGHFSGANVLTF.

The chain couples TRBV3-1 (or the pseudogene TRBV3-2) to TRBJ1-2, with 8 bases aligning to TRBD1. This CDR3 region has 13 residues. V lost 6 bases to trimming and J lost 3 bases; unmatched junction nucleotides: 3. Germline CDR1 reads LGHDT; CDR2 reads YNNKEL (reference sequence). The CDR3 DNA reads TGTGCCAGCAGTTCGACAGGGGACTATGGCTACACCTTC. This gives the protein CASSSTGDYGYTF.

The chain joins TRBV6-6 to TRBJ2-7; the match to TRBD1 covers 8 bases. Germline V gene data show CDR1 as MNHNY and CDR2 as SVGAGI (reference sequence). This CDR3 spans 15 amino acids. Trimming took 4 bases from V and 5 from J; bases not matched to a gene: 10. The CDR3 DNA sequence: TGTGCCAGCAGTTCAAAGGCAGGGGGCTTACACGAGCAGTACTTC. This translates into CASSSKAGGLHEQYF.